This T cell receptor (beta chain) was found in a study of identical twins. CDR3 length: 13 residues. Germline lookup yields CDR1 LNHDA and CDR2 SQIVND (reference sequence). Trimming cost V 5 bases and J 6 bases, with 10 bases left between them. Among all donors, each was a healthy Caucasian. Template switching (which added a universal primer site) was used, and cDNA carried unique molecular identifiers. Via MiXCR, TCRdb re-called the 5' RACE reads, giving one row per CDR3 protein. The table records about 250,000 distinct CDR3 sequences, about 8.3% of them present only once. The same data also went into a second study, on yellow fever vaccine responses in identical twins.

This chain connects TRBV19 to TRBJ2-2, with no clear D. The sequenced sample consisted of CD8+ T cells sorted from blood. The TCR was taken from a woman aged 18-29 years in good health. This chain's CDR3 is CASSARHAGELFF. Here the CDR3 DNA reads TGTGCCAGTAGTGCCCGCCATGCCGGGGAGCTGTTTTTT.